This is a list of T cell receptor beta chains from one sample in a study of cytomegalovirus exposure and HLA in healthy donors. Generated by immunoSEQ multiplex PCR, the TCRdb table keeps only in-frame clones and is missing some. Of over 75,000 clones listed, around 64% were seen once; the top ten hold 2.3%. The sample was PBMCs. The receptor set was obtained from a human donor in good health. The CDR3 runs from the conserved cysteine through the conserved F or W. Each record gives: clone size, V gene, D gene, J gene, CDR3 DNA, CDR3 protein. The D gene is left open where the match is weak. Size tells how often a clone was seen (once, few, many) or the class of an expanded clone, and some rows leave it out.

>-|TRBV5-1|-|TRBJ1-2
TGCGTGGTGGGGGGGCTAGGCTACACCTTC
CVVGGLGYTF
>few|TRBV9|TRBD1|TRBJ1-2
TGTGCCAGCAGCGTAGCTGGGACAGGGGGCTATGGCTACACCTTC
CASSVAGTGGYGYTF
>-|TRBV4-3|TRBD1|TRBJ2-7
TGCGCCAGCAGCCACAGGGGGTCAAGCTCCTACGAGCAGTACTTC
CASSHRGSSSYEQYF
>-|TRBV7-8|TRBD2|TRBJ2-1
TGTGCCAGCAGCTTAGAGGAGGCGGGGGGGTGGAATGAGCAGTTCTTC
CASSLEEAGGWNEQFF
>-|TRBV5-1|TRBD1|TRBJ2-2
TGCGCCAGCAGCTTCGGGACAGCGAACACCGGGGAGCTGTTTTTT
CASSFGTANTGELFF
>-|TRBV5-5|TRBD1|TRBJ1-6
TGTGCCAGCAGCTTGGATGGGACAGGGGATCATTCACCCCTCCACTTT
CASSLDGTGDHSPLHF
>-|TRBV6-6|TRBD2|TRBJ2-5
TGTGCCAGCAGTTACGGGCGGGGGGCCCAGGAGACCCAGTACTTC
CASSYGRGAQETQYF
>-|TRBV4-3|TRBD2|TRBJ2-7
TGCGCCAGCAGCCAAGATGCCGGGGGGGGCTACGAGCAGTACTTC
CASSQDAGGGYEQYF
>-|TRBV7-7|-|TRBJ2-3
TGTGCCAGCAGCTTCGGTGCGGGGACAGATACGCAGTATTTT
CASSFGAGTDTQYF
>-|TRBV7-8|-|TRBJ1-5
TGTGCCAGCAGCTTAGTTGAGGGTCAGCCCCAGCATTTT
CASSLVEGQPQHF